This is a list of T cell receptor beta chains from one sample in a study of T cell responses to AZD1222 COVID-19 vaccine. Libraries were prepared by immunoSEQ multiplex PCR; TCRdb keeps only in-frame clonotypes and omits some of them. The sample yields 100,000 to 150,000 clones, 70% to 90% seen once. The sample in question was peripheral blood, obtained on day 0 of AZD1222 vaccination. These receptor sequences come from an adult in good health. CDR3s include the opening cysteine and the closing phenylalanine or tryptophan. The order of the fields is J gene, clone size, D gene, V gene, CDR3 DNA, CDR3 protein. A D gene is named only where the DNA matches it firmly. Not all rows give a size; the values are once, few, many and, for expanded clones, a class.

TRBJ2-3	.	.	TRBV28	TGTGCCAGCAGTTTATACCGGGATACGCAGTATTTT	CASSLYRDTQYF
TRBJ1-5	.	TRBD1	TRBV6-5	TGTGCCAGCAGTCGCGGGACAGGCAATCAGCCCCAGCATTTT	CASSRGTGNQPQHF
TRBJ2-6	few	.	TRBV5-6	TGTGCCAGCAGCCTCATCAGGGGGGCCAACGTCCTGACTTTC	CASSLIRGANVLTF
TRBJ1-5	.	.	TRBV5-3	TGTGCCAGAAGCTGGGGGTCCAATCAGCCCCAGCATTTT	CARSWGSNQPQHF
TRBJ2-7	.	TRBD2	TRBV12-3/TRBV12-4	TGTGCCAGCAGTTCCGGGACTAGTCTCGAGCAGTACTTC	CASSSGTSLEQYF
TRBJ1-1	once	.	TRBV5-1	TGCGCCAGCAGCTTTGCGGTCCGCAGGACTGAAGCTTTCTTT	CASSFAVRRTEAFF
TRBJ2-1	.	TRBD2	TRBV7-2	TGTGCCAGCAGCTCCCGGCTAGCGGGAGCCTTCAATGAGCAGTTCTTC	CASSSRLAGAFNEQFF
TRBJ1-1	.	.	TRBV28	TGTGCCAGCAGTTTCCCGAACACTGAAGCTTTCTTT	CASSFPNTEAFF
TRBJ2-7	.	TRBD1	TRBV7-8	TGTGCCAGCAGCCGGACAGGGCACTACGAGCAGTACTTC	CASSRTGHYEQYF
TRBJ2-2	.	TRBD1	TRBV5-6	TGTGCCAGCAGCTTTACCGGGACAGGGAGGTTGGACACCGGGGAGCTGTTTTTT	CASSFTGTGRLDTGELFF
TRBJ1-5	.	TRBD1	TRBV15	TGTGCCACCAGCACCGGTACAGGGGGCAGCAATCAGCCCCAGCATTTT	CATSTGTGGSNQPQHF
TRBJ2-7	.	TRBD2	TRBV3-1/TRBV3-2	TGTGCCAGCAGCCTTAGCGGGGGGGCCTACGAGCAGTACTTC	CASSLSGGAYEQYF
TRBJ2-7	.	.	TRBV5-4	TGTGCCAGCAGCGACACCGACTACGAGCAGTACTTC	CASSDTDYEQYF
TRBJ2-2	.	TRBD2	TRBV3-1/TRBV3-2	TGTGCCAGCAGCCCGGGACTAGCGGCCGACACCGGGGAGCTGTTTTTT	CASSPGLAADTGELFF
TRBJ2-7	.	TRBD1	TRBV19	TGTGCCAGTAGTTCAGGGGGATCCGAGCAGTACTTC	CASSSGGSEQYF
TRBJ2-7	.	TRBD1	TRBV6-5	TGTGCCAGCAGACTAGGGGGGACAGGGAGCTACGAGCAGTACTTC	CASRLGGTGSYEQYF
TRBJ1-1	.	.	TRBV5-5	TGTGCCAGCAGCTCAACTGCGAACACTGAAGCTTTCTTT	CASSSTANTEAFF
TRBJ2-1	.	.	TRBV5-1	TGCGCCAGCAGCCTGGGACCGGGCGGTGGCAATGAGCAGTTCTTC	CASSLGPGGGNEQFF
TRBJ2-3	.	.	TRBV7-9	TGTGCCAGCAGGCGACGCACAGATACGCAGTATTTT	CASRRRTDTQYF
TRBJ1-6	.	.	TRBV27	TGTGCCAGCAGTCCCCACTATGTAGGGGAGATTGGGTATAATTCACCCCTCCACTTT	CASSPHYVGEIGYNSPLHF
TRBJ2-3	few	TRBD2	TRBV5-1	TGCGCCAGCAGTCTCTTACCAGCGGGAGGTGGGGCAGATACGCAGTATTTT	CASSLLPAGGGADTQYF
TRBJ1-1	.	.	TRBV30	TGTGCCTGGAGTACGGGTAGGAACACTGAAGCTTTCTTT	CAWSTGRNTEAFF
TRBJ2-2	.	.	TRBV2	TGTGCCAGCACCAAAACCGACAGGCTGGTCACCGGGGAGCTGTTTTTT	CASTKTDRLVTGELFF
TRBJ1-2	.	TRBD1	TRBV7-9	TGTGCCAGCAGCCCGGAGGACAGGAACTATGGCTACACCTTC	CASSPEDRNYGYTF
TRBJ1-2	.	TRBD1	TRBV2	TGTGCCAGCAGCGCGGGACAGGGATATGGCTACACCTTC	CASSAGQGYGYTF
TRBJ2-1	once	.	TRBV7-3	TGTGCCAGCAGCTTATCCGGGCCCAATGAGCAGTTCTTC	CASSLSGPNEQFF
TRBJ2-3	.	.	TRBV12-3/TRBV12-4	TGTGCCAGCAGTTTTGACAGCACAGATACGCAGTATTTT	CASSFDSTDTQYF
TRBJ2-7	.	TRBD1	TRBV18	TGTGCCAGCTCAGTGTCGGGACAGGGACTTTACGAGCAGTACTTC	CASSVSGQGLYEQYF
TRBJ1-1	few	.	TRBV3-1/TRBV3-2	TGTGCCAGCAGCCGAAAGGTTAACACTGAAGCTTTCTTT	CASSRKVNTEAFF
TRBJ2-7	.	.	TRBV7-2	TGTGCCAGCAGCTTAGAGGGGAGCTCCTACGAGCAGTACTTC	CASSLEGSSYEQYF
TRBJ1-2	few	.	TRBV9	TGTGCCAGCAGCTCCAGGCGGGGTCCCAACTATGGCTACACCTTC	CASSSRRGPNYGYTF
TRBJ1-2	.	.	TRBV3-1/TRBV3-2	TGTGCCAGCAGCCAAGCCGTCGGGGGGGCTCGTGGCTACACCTTC	CASSQAVGGARGYTF
TRBJ1-1	.	TRBD1	TRBV19	TGTGCCAGTAGTTCACAGGGGGTCGGGACTGAAGCTTTCTTT	CASSSQGVGTEAFF
TRBJ2-1	.	.	TRBV19	TGTGCCAGTAGTATGGATAGAGAGGGATTAAGCTCCTACAATGAGCAGTTCTTC	CASSMDREGLSSYNEQFF
TRBJ2-2	.	.	TRBV7-3	TGTGCCAGCAGCCCGCGGCCCGCAAGCACCGGGGAGCTGTTTTTT	CASSPRPASTGELFF
TRBJ1-5	.	TRBD1	TRBV24-1	TGTGCCACCAGTGATCGGGACAGCTATAGCAATCAGCCCCAGCATTTT	CATSDRDSYSNQPQHF
TRBJ2-1	once	.	TRBV7-2	TGTGCCAGCAGCTTAGAGGCGGGACCGAGGTACAATGAGCAGTTCTTC	CASSLEAGPRYNEQFF
TRBJ1-6	.	.	TRBV19	TGTGCCAGTAGTATGGGACAAAGAGGCAATTCACCCCTCCACTTT	CASSMGQRGNSPLHF
TRBJ2-5	.	TRBD1	TRBV7-9	TGTGCCAGCAGCCTGTCGGGACAGGGCAGCTTTGAGACCCAGTACTTC	CASSLSGQGSFETQYF
TRBJ2-1	.	.	TRBV6-5	TGTGCCAGCACTGCGGCCTACAATGAGCAGTTCTTC	CASTAAYNEQFF
TRBJ1-5	.	.	TRBV28	TGTGCCAGCAGTTCCCCGGGACGGATCAATCAGCCCCAGCATTTT	CASSSPGRINQPQHF
TRBJ2-7	.	TRBD2	TRBV18	TGTGCCAGCTCAAGGGCCCCCACTCAGCAGCGGGGGGCCTACGAGCAGTACTTC	CASSRAPTQQRGAYEQYF
TRBJ1-6	.	.	TRBV29-1	TGCAGACCCCCCGCAGTGGGAAAGGCTAGCTCCTATAATTCACCCCTCCACTTT	CRPPAVGKASSYNSPLHF
TRBJ2-7	.	TRBD2	TRBV5-6	TGTGCCAGCACTATGGGAGGGCGACTAGCGGGGTACGAGCAGTACTTC	CASTMGGRLAGYEQYF
TRBJ1-5	.	.	TRBV3-1/TRBV3-2	TGTGCCAGCAGCCCCTCGGCCCCCGCCGGAAGCAATCAGCCCCAGCATTTT	CASSPSAPAGSNQPQHF
TRBJ1-1	.	TRBD1	TRBV6-5	TGTGCCAGCAGTACGCCGGGACAGGGGGCTGGTGAAGCTTTCTTT	CASSTPGQGAGEAFF
TRBJ1-2	.	TRBD1	TRBV27	TGTGCCAGCAGTTCCCTCTTGGCAGGGGGAGTGGACTATGGCTACACCTTC	CASSSLLAGGVDYGYTF
TRBJ1-1	.	TRBD1	TRBV19	TGTGCCAGTAGTGTCACCAGGGGGCCCGGCGAAGCTTTCTTT	CASSVTRGPGEAFF
TRBJ1-4	.	TRBD1	TRBV7-2	TGTGCCAGCAGCTTACTTTGGGACAGAACTAATGAAAAACTGTTTTTT	CASSLLWDRTNEKLFF
TRBJ1-2	.	TRBD1	TRBV9	TGTGCCAGCAGCACCGACTTAAGACAGGGTAACTATGGCTACACCTTC	CASSTDLRQGNYGYTF
TRBJ1-1	.	.	TRBV24-1	TGTGCCACACAACCAGGGACGAGACTGAACACTGAAGCTTTCTTT	CATQPGTRLNTEAFF
TRBJ2-3	.	.	TRBV4-2	TGTGCCAGCAGCCAAGGGCGAGTCGGTCGCACAGATACGCAGTATTTT	CASSQGRVGRTDTQYF
TRBJ1-3	.	TRBD1	TRBV5-4	TGTGCCAGCAGCTTGGCGGGACAGTTCTCTGGAAACACCATATATTTT	CASSLAGQFSGNTIYF
TRBJ2-7	.	TRBD1	TRBV19	TGTGCCAGTAGTATACGCACAGGGGTTATCACCTACGAGCAGTACTTC	CASSIRTGVITYEQYF
TRBJ2-7	.	.	TRBV5-5	TGTGCCAGCAGTCTCCCGGGCCTCCTCTCCTACGAGCAGTACTTC	CASSLPGLLSYEQYF
TRBJ2-5	.	TRBD2	TRBV9	TGTGCCAGCAGCGTGTCCAGCGGGAGAGAAGAGACCCAGTACTTC	CASSVSSGREETQYF
TRBJ2-7	.	.	TRBV7-9	TGTGCCAGCAGCTTAGTAGCGAGTATGACGAAGCAGTACTTC	CASSLVASMTKQYF
TRBJ1-5	.	TRBD1	TRBV18	TGTGCCAGCTCATCGGGGGACAGATTCAATCAGCCCCAGCATTTT	CASSSGDRFNQPQHF
TRBJ2-7	.	.	TRBV7-9	TGTGCCAGCAGCTTTGGGGACATGCACGAGCAGTACTTC	CASSFGDMHEQYF